The rows below give T cell receptor beta chains drawn from one sample of a study of naive and memory T cell subsets. TCRdb ran MiXCR on the UMI-ligation and nested PCR reads and lists one entry per CDR3 protein. The top ten clones hold 0.75% to 1% of a sample with 95,000 to 150,000 distinct CDR3 sequences, 36% of them seen once. Sample: central memory CD4+ T cells from blood. The receptors stem from a human donor in good health. Both conserved end residues are part of each CDR3. Fields, in order: clone size, D gene, V gene, J gene, CDR3 protein, CDR3 DNA. A D gene is named only where the DNA matches it firmly. Where a row states a size, it is once, few, many or the class of an expanded clone; other rows omit it.

>few|TRBD1|TRBV5-1|TRBJ2-7
CASRGTAAYEQYF
TGCGCCAGCAGAGGGACAGCAGCCTACGAGCAGTACTTC
>few|.|TRBV5-5|TRBJ2-5
CASSLVPTGMEETQYF
TGTGCCAGCAGCTTGGTACCTACAGGAATGGAAGAGACCCAGTACTTC
>few|TRBD1|TRBV6-2/TRBV6-3|TRBJ2-1
CASSYPGTGLNEQFF
TGTGCCAGCAGTTACCCTGGGACAGGGTTAAATGAGCAGTTCTTC
>.|.|TRBV7-9|TRBJ2-1
CASSFYRQGNNEQFF
TGTGCCAGCAGCTTCTATCGGCAGGGGAACAATGAGCAGTTCTTC
>.|.|TRBV6-1|TRBJ2-5
CASRRLGPGYQETQYF
TGTGCCAGCAGAAGATTAGGACCGGGGTACCAAGAGACCCAGTACTTC
>few|.|TRBV28|TRBJ2-7
CASTPSPNSPREQYF
TGTGCCAGCACCCCCAGCCCGAACTCCCCTAGGGAGCAGTACTTC
>.|.|TRBV20-1|TRBJ2-1
CSARDAFVPSSYNEQFF
TGCAGTGCTAGAGATGCGTTTGTCCCGAGCTCCTACAATGAGCAGTTCTTC
>once|.|TRBV7-9|TRBJ1-5
CASSLAGRGGNQPQHF
TGTGCCAGCAGCTTAGCGGGGAGGGGAGGCAATCAGCCCCAGCATTTT
>few|.|TRBV10-1|TRBJ2-1
CASSGTWNEQFF
TGCGCCAGCAGCGGGACATGGAATGAGCAGTTCTTC
>many|TRBD2|TRBV28|TRBJ2-1
CASRPLAGVGGNEQFF
TGTGCCAGCAGACCCCTAGCGGGAGTGGGTGGCAATGAGCAGTTCTTC
>.|.|TRBV28|TRBJ1-1
CASGVGILNTEAFF
TGTGCCAGCGGGGTAGGGATTTTGAACACTGAAGCTTTCTTT
>.|TRBD1|TRBV6-2/TRBV6-3|TRBJ1-5
CASSGRDRGSNQPQHF
TGTGCCAGCAGTGGTCGTGACAGGGGAAGCAATCAGCCCCAGCATTTT
>.|.|TRBV10-3|TRBJ1-1
CAISVGGSTEAFF
TGTGCCATCAGTGTTGGGGGTAGCACTGAAGCTTTCTTT
>few|.|TRBV20-1|TRBJ2-3
CSATPPDTYTDTQYF
TGCAGTGCTACACCACCGGATACATACACAGATACGCAGTATTTT
>few|TRBD1|TRBV5-1|TRBJ2-7
CASSRQGFYEQYF
TGCGCCAGCAGCCGACAGGGATTCTACGAGCAGTACTTC
>.|TRBD2|TRBV30|TRBJ2-1
CAWSYSGAINEQFF
TGTGCCTGGAGTTATAGCGGGGCCATCAATGAGCAGTTCTTC
>.|.|TRBV29-1|TRBJ2-4
CSVVRPPDIQYF
TGCAGCGTTGTCCGCCCTCCTGACATTCAGTACTTC
>.|.|TRBV28|TRBJ2-2
CASSPQGGDGGELFF
TGTGCCAGCAGTCCACAAGGGGGGGATGGCGGGGAGCTGTTTTTT
>few|.|TRBV20-1|TRBJ2-2
CSARIKTNTGELFF
TGCAGTGCCAGAATCAAAACGAACACCGGGGAGCTGTTTTTT
>few|TRBD2|TRBV5-1|TRBJ2-1
CASSQGLVLDEQFF
TGCGCCAGCAGCCAGGGACTAGTTCTCGATGAGCAGTTCTTC
>many|.|TRBV18|TRBJ2-1
CASSSRTGHKNEQFF
TGTGCCAGCTCATCGCGCACAGGGCACAAAAATGAGCAGTTCTTC
>.|.|TRBV9|TRBJ1-5
CASSVGGGALQPQHF
TGTGCCAGCAGCGTAGGCGGGGGGGCTCTCCAGCCCCAGCATTTT
>.|TRBD2|TRBV7-6|TRBJ2-7
CASSKREGPSYEQYF
TGTGCCAGCAGCAAGCGGGAGGGCCCGTCCTACGAGCAGTACTTC
>.|TRBD2|TRBV9|TRBJ2-3
CASSATSGSIGTQYF
TGTGCCAGCAGCGCCACTAGCGGGAGTATCGGTACGCAGTATTTT
>.|.|TRBV12-3/TRBV12-4|TRBJ1-6
CASRGDYNSPLHF
TGTGCCAGCAGGGGAGACTATAATTCACCCCTCCACTTT
>few|TRBD1|TRBV2|TRBJ1-1
CASSEALQGQGTLTEAFF
TGTGCCAGCAGTGAAGCGCTTCAAGGACAGGGGACCCTCACTGAAGCTTTCTTT
>few|.|TRBV5-1|TRBJ2-3
CASSPFSGTSTDTQYF
TGCGCCAGCAGTCCTTTTAGCGGAACTAGCACAGATACGCAGTATTTT
>few|.|TRBV9|TRBJ1-1
CASSPTGYREAFF
TGTGCCAGCAGCCCAACAGGGTACCGTGAAGCTTTCTTT
>.|TRBD1|TRBV5-1|TRBJ2-7
CASSFTGQRAYEQYF
TGCGCCAGCAGCTTCACGGGACAGAGGGCGTACGAGCAGTACTTC
>.|.|TRBV6-2/TRBV6-3|TRBJ2-7
CASSYGYRSYEQYF
TGTGCCAGCAGTTACGGATACAGGTCCTACGAGCAGTACTTC
>few|.|TRBV27|TRBJ2-7
CASSLSKVYEQYF
TGTGCCAGCAGTTTATCGAAGGTTTACGAGCAGTACTTC
>.|.|TRBV7-2|TRBJ2-2
CASSLRGTVGTGELFF
TGTGCCAGCAGCCTCCGCGGGACAGTAGGAACCGGGGAGCTGTTTTTT
>.|.|TRBV6-5|TRBJ1-5
CASSYSYREPQHF
TGTGCCAGCAGTTACTCGTACAGGGAGCCCCAGCATTTT
>many|TRBD2|TRBV7-2|TRBJ2-1
CASSPIAGVKNEQFF
TGTGCCAGCAGTCCGATAGCGGGAGTGAAGAATGAGCAGTTCTTC
>.|TRBD1|TRBV6-6|TRBJ1-2
CASSGDRHSGYGYTF
TGTGCCAGCAGTGGGGACAGGCATTCGGGGTATGGCTACACCTTC
>.|.|TRBV11-2|TRBJ2-1
CASSLGGSRGYNEQFF
TGTGCCAGCAGCTTAGGGGGATCGAGGGGCTACAATGAGCAGTTCTTC
>.|.|TRBV3-1|TRBJ1-1
CASSLTGDRAFF
TGTGCCAGCAGCCTTACTGGGGATCGGGCTTTCTTT
>few|TRBD2|TRBV15|TRBJ2-3
CATSRDRREVTDTQYF
TGTGCCACCAGCAGAGATCGGCGGGAGGTCACAGATACGCAGTATTTT
>.|.|TRBV11-2|TRBJ2-6
CASTYSFSGANVLTF
TGTGCCAGCACCTACTCCTTCTCTGGGGCCAACGTCCTGACTTTC
>.|.|TRBV5-5|TRBJ1-5
CASSLRLSNQPQHF
TGTGCCAGCAGCTTGCGACTTAGCAATCAGCCCCAGCATTTT
>few|.|TRBV5-1|TRBJ1-5
CASSLAHDQPQHF
TGCGCCAGCAGCTTGGCACACGATCAGCCCCAGCATTTT
>many|.|TRBV5-1|TRBJ2-7
CASSLGQSSPEQYF
TGCGCCAGCAGCTTGGGGCAGTCCTCCCCCGAGCAGTACTTC
>many|TRBD2|TRBV29-1|TRBJ2-5
CSARTSGAQTQYF
TGCAGCGCTCGGACTAGCGGAGCCCAGACCCAGTACTTC
>.|TRBD1|TRBV12-3/TRBV12-4|TRBJ2-2
CAIRRQGAGELFF
TGTGCCATCAGAAGACAGGGCGCCGGGGAGCTGTTTTTT
>once|TRBD2|TRBV20-1|TRBJ2-7
CSARSGRFNEQYF
TGCAGTGCCCGCAGCGGGAGATTCAACGAGCAGTACTTC
>.|.|TRBV7-2|TRBJ2-5
CASSLSGDGETQYF
TGTGCCAGCAGCTTATCAGGGGATGGCGAGACCCAGTACTTC
>.|.|TRBV10-3|TRBJ1-4
CATGGDRATNEKLFF
TGTGCCACGGGGGGAGACAGAGCAACTAATGAAAAACTGTTTTTT
>once|TRBD2|TRBV5-6|TRBJ2-3
CATVSRDRGRARTDTQYF
TGTGCCACAGTTTCCCGGGACCGCGGGAGGGCCAGGACAGATACGCAGTATTTT
>.|TRBD1|TRBV11-2|TRBJ2-6
CASSEDRAGANVLTF
TGTGCCAGCAGCGAAGACAGGGCTGGGGCCAACGTCCTGACTTTC
>few|.|TRBV5-1|TRBJ1-2
CASSLVFGHGYTF
TGCGCCAGCAGCTTGGTATTTGGACATGGCTACACCTTC
>.|TRBD2|TRBV29-1|TRBJ2-1
CSVVPGLAGVEQFF
TGCAGCGTTGTACCGGGACTAGCGGGAGTAGAGCAGTTCTTC
>.|.|TRBV18|TRBJ1-1
CASSPRRVNTEAFF
TGTGCCAGCTCACCACGGAGGGTCAACACTGAAGCTTTCTTT
>many|.|TRBV29-1|TRBJ2-7
CSVGAYRDGEQYF
TGCAGCGTGGGGGCCTACCGTGATGGCGAGCAGTACTTC
>few|TRBD1|TRBV10-3|TRBJ2-5
CAIWDRGRGETQYF
TGTGCCATCTGGGACAGGGGGCGCGGGGAGACCCAGTACTTC
>few|.|TRBV7-6|TRBJ1-2
CASSLNFDSYGYTF
TGTGCCAGCAGCCTCAATTTCGACAGCTATGGCTACACCTTC
>.|.|TRBV6-5|TRBJ1-5
CASSSGKSNQPQHF
TGTGCCAGCAGTTCTGGGAAGAGCAATCAGCCCCAGCATTTT
>.|.|TRBV4-1|TRBJ2-3
CASSQDRAASTDTQYF
TGCGCCAGCAGCCAAGACCGAGCAGCTAGCACAGATACGCAGTATTTT
>.|TRBD1|TRBV20-1|TRBJ1-1
CSARTMDREDTEAFF
TGCAGTGCTAGAACTATGGACAGGGAAGACACTGAAGCTTTCTTT
>.|.|TRBV7-2|TRBJ2-6
CASSLRRGANVLTF
TGTGCCAGCAGCTTGAGGAGGGGGGCCAACGTCCTGACTTTC